The TCR beta chain under discussion was sequenced for a study of spatial heterogeneity in lung cancer. Study-level information: Alpha-chain detections were consistently fewer than beta-chain detections among the sequences. The mean occurrence of each unique TCR and UMI combination in raw reads exceeded 9.5.

Time point here: sample taken at primary tumor resection. Whole RNA was taken from tumor, nontumor lung or frozen PBMC; it was then sequenced unsorted. The cohort: around 77 early-stage, untreated non-small cell lung cancer patients. This clonotype has ten or more counts. Its antigen is unknown. This CDR3 has 11 amino acids. Per the germline V gene, CDR1 is SGHNT and CDR2 is YYREEE (reference sequence). Between the trimmed V and J ends, which lost 4 bases and 6 bases, there was a span of 8 bases. TCRdb processed the 5' RACE reads anew with MiXCR; each CDR3 protein has one entry. The sample shows 48,000 or so distinct CDR3 sequences, approximately 5% of them seen only once. Findings and caveats of the study: At resection, ubiquitous expanded tumor TCRs appeared in blood more than at follow-up.

This sequence originates from a male donor with early-stage non-small cell lung cancer. The sample in question was PBMCs, obtained at surgery. This sequence joins TRBV5-4 and TRBJ2-7; tentatively, D is TRBD1 (6 bases). The CDR3 DNA reads as TGTGCCAGCAGCAGGGGGACCGAGCAGTACTTC. Its protein product is CASSRGTEQYF.